Each of the 29 T cell receptor beta chains below was sequenced from the same sample in a study of cytomegalovirus exposure and HLA in healthy donors. With 60 Vbeta and 13 Jbeta primers, the PCR was carried out. Data came from immunoSEQ multiplex PCR; TCRdb stores just in-frame clones and leaves some out. The table records about 190,000 clones, more than 70% of them present only once. Sequences were obtained from PBMCs. The source of these receptors is a man aged 25 to 40 in good health and CMV-seropositive.

The chain links TRBV11-2 to TRBJ2-3, with D maybe TRBD2 (7 bases). The CDR3 extends over 15 amino acids. The V end was cut by 1 base, the J end by 5 bases, with 13 bases between. Germline CDR1 SGHAT, CDR2 FQNNGV. CDR3 region: CASSLVGGLGDTQYF. DNA of the CDR3: TGTGCCAGCAGCTTAGTGGGGGGGCTGGGAGATACGCAGTATTTT. Supplemented by reference TRBV11-2 and TRBJ2-3, the full variable domain reads EAGVAQSPRYKIIEKRQSVAFWCNPISGHATLYWYQQILGQGPKLLIQFQNNGVVDDSQLPKDRFSAERLKGVDSTLKIQPAKLEDSAVYLCASSLVGGLGDTQYFGPGTRLTVL.

The rearrangement joins TRBV28 to TRBJ1-1; D gene unclear. Trimming left V 8 bases short and J 1 base short, with 17 bases between. This CDR3 comprises 15 residues. Germline V gene data show CDR1 as MDHEN and CDR2 as SYDVKM. CDR3 in DNA: TGTGCCAGCCCCCCATGGACCGGGGAGAACACTGAAGCTTTCTTT. Amino acids: CASPPWTGENTEAFF. Drawing the rest from reference TRBV28 and TRBJ1-1, the complete variable domain is DVKVTQSSRYLVKRTGEKVFLECVQDMDHENMFWYRQDPGLGLRLIYFSYDVKMKEKGDIPEGYSVSREKKERFSLILESASTNQTSMYLCASPPWTGENTEAFFGQGTRLTVV.

This chain connects TRBV30 to TRBJ1-1, with a weak D call TRBD1 (6 bases). Germline assignment: CDR1 GTSNPN and CDR2 SVGIG (reference sequence). V gave up 0 bases and J gave up 0 bases, with 8 bases separating them. The CDR3 covers 14 residues. The CDR3 DNA is TGTGCCTGGAGTGTCGGGGGGCTGAACACTGAAGCTTTCTTT. This gives the protein CAWSVGGLNTEAFF.

This chain joins TRBV2 and TRBJ1-4; D call uncertain. The length of the CDR3 is 14 residues. V was clipped by 0 bases and J by 5 bases, with 7 bases between them. Germline CDR1 is SNHLY and CDR2 is FYNNEI. This CDR3 reads CASSEAGLNEKLFF. CDR3 DNA: TGTGCCAGCAGTGAAGCGGGCTTAAATGAAAAACTGTTTTTT.

The table lists this clone with a few counts. This chain uses TRBV28 with TRBJ1-4; D remains unclear. The CDR3 totals 12 residues. The V end was cut by 5 bases, the J end by 10 bases, with 11 bases between. CDR1 and CDR2 from the germline V gene are MDHEN and SYDVKM. The CDR3 region is CASSPPRGKLFF. For the CDR3, the DNA is TGTGCCAGCAGTCCGCCGAGAGGAAAACTGTTTTTT.

The genes are TRBV7-9 and TRBJ2-3; D is possibly TRBD2 (6 bases). CDR3 length: 15 residues. Germline values: CDR1 SEHNR, CDR2 FQNEAQ (reference sequence). V was trimmed by 5 bases and J by 5 bases, leaving 17 bases between them. The CDR3 here is CASSPPGGVGDTQYF. In DNA form, the CDR3 reads TGTGCCAGCAGCCCCCCGGGCGGGGTGGGAGATACGCAGTATTTT.

A single count supports this clone. The genes are TRBV7-2 and TRBJ2-2; D is perhaps TRBD1 (6 bases). Trimming took off 2 bases at V and 1 base at J, with 11 bases between the two ends. This CDR3 is 16 amino acids long. Per germline, CDR1 SGHTA and CDR2 FQGNSA. The CDR3 DNA reads as TGTGCCAGCAGCTTAAGAGCCAGGGGGAACACCGGGGAGCTGTTTTTT. It is translated as CASSLRARGNTGELFF. The variable domain in full, completed from reference TRBV7-2 and TRBJ2-2, reads GAGVSQSPSNKVTEKGKDVELRCDPISGHTALYWYRQSLGQGLEFLIYFQGNSAPDKSGLPSDRFSAERTGGSVSTLTIQRTQQEDSAVYLCASSLRARGNTGELFFGEGSRLTVL.

The chain links TRBV7-2 to TRBJ2-7; 12 bases match TRBD2. CDR1 is SGHTA and CDR2 is FQGNSA in the germline V gene. The V segment lost 5 bases and the J segment 4 bases; nucleotides outside the gene matches: 6. The CDR3 consists of 15 residues. CDR3 coding DNA: TGTGCCAGCAGCCGCCTAGCGGGAGGGTTGTACGAGCAGTACTTC. It codes for CASSRLAGGLYEQYF.

The chain has TRBV30 and TRBJ2-1; no firm D call. Looked up from germline, CDR1 is GTSNPN and CDR2 is SVGIG (reference sequence). This CDR3 region has 11 residues. The CDR3 region is CARDNYNEQFF. DNA for the CDR3: TGTGCTCGCGACAACTACAATGAGCAGTTCTTC.

The chain joins TRBV10-3 to TRBJ1-5; no firm D call. Trimming cost V 3 bases and J 3 bases, with 6 bases left between them. Germline assignment: CDR1 ENHRY and CDR2 SYGVKD. This CDR3 has 13 amino acids. The CDR3 DNA sequence: TGTGCCATCAGTGAAGCTGACAATCAGCCCCAGCATTTT. Protein sequence: CAISEADNQPQHF.

This sequence joins TRBV6-5 and TRBJ1-1; D is uncertain. The germline CDR1 and CDR2 sequences are MNHEY and SVGAGI. The CDR3 totals 14 residues. Trimming removed 2 bases at V and 4 bases at J, with 11 bases between. The CDR3 DNA is TGTGCCAGCAGTTACAGCGGGCAAGGCACTGAAGCTTTCTTT. Protein: CASSYSGQGTEAFF.

The chain carries TRBV18 and TRBJ2-3, with 13 bases that match TRBD2. From germline, CDR1 is KGHSH and CDR2 LQKENI. This CDR3 has 17 amino acids. The ends lost 1 base at V and 4 bases at J; junction bases unmatched: 5. The CDR3 spells CASSPREGLAGADTQYF. The CDR3 DNA sequence: TGTGCCAGCTCACCACGGGAAGGACTAGCGGGAGCAGATACGCAGTATTTT.

The chain has TRBV19 and TRBJ1-6; a possible D gene is TRBD1 (5 bases). This CDR3 region has 15 residues. The V end was cut by 3 bases, the J end by 3 bases, with 9 bases between. Germline lookup yields CDR1 LNHDA and CDR2 SQIVND (reference sequence). The CDR3 nucleotides read TGTGCCAGTAGTATTTCGCAGGGCTATAATTCACCCCTCCACTTT. This gives the protein CASSISQGYNSPLHF.

The chain's CDR3 is CASSWGLHNDYNEQFF. The DNA for the CDR3 is TGTGCCTCCAGTTGGGGGCTCCACAATGACTACAATGAGCAGTTCTTC. The chain carries TRBV27 and TRBJ2-1; D may be TRBD1 (6 bases). With 11 bases removed from V and 3 bases from J, the gap between germline ends came to 23 bases. The CDR3 length is 16 residues. Germline lookup yields CDR1 MNHEY and CDR2 SMNVEV (reference sequence).

The V gene is TRBV7-6, the J gene TRBJ2-3, with D perhaps matching TRBD2 (6 bases). The germline V gene encodes CDR1 SGHVS and CDR2 FNYEAQ. The CDR3 length is 17 residues. Trimming stripped 4 bases from V and 4 bases from J, with 21 bases between. In DNA, the CDR3 is TGTGCCAGCAGCTCCCGAGCGTCGGGAGTTGGGCCAGATACGCAGTATTTT. This sequence encodes CASSSRASGVGPDTQYF.

The rearrangement uses TRBV19 and TRBJ2-1; 8 positions agree with TRBD2. In germline, CDR1 is LNHDA, CDR2 SQIVND (reference sequence). Trimming removed 8 bases from V and 1 base from J; junction bases left unmatched: 7. The CDR3 loop spans 15 amino acids. The CDR3 spells CASAPIAGSYNEQFF. In DNA form, the CDR3 reads TGTGCCAGTGCCCCGATAGCGGGATCCTACAATGAGCAGTTCTTC.

This clone was seen a handful of times. The V and J genes are TRBV28 and TRBJ1-3; no clear D. The germline V and J ends were trimmed by 4 bases and 4 bases, with 20 bases remaining between them. Germline loops: CDR1 MDHEN, CDR2 SYDVKM. CDR3 size: 17 residues. The CDR3 DNA sequence: TGTGCCAGCAGTTCCACCCATACAGCCTTCGGAGGAAACACCATATATTTT. Amino acids: CASSSTHTAFGGNTIYF.

The rearrangement links TRBV6-4 to TRBJ2-5; TRBD2 matches 13 bases. CDR3 length: 18 residues. V was clipped by 2 bases and J by 2 bases; unmatched bases: 8. Germline CDR1 and CDR2: MRHNA and SNTAGT. The CDR3 sequence is CASSDGLAGVAKQETQYF. The CDR3 DNA sequence: TGTGCCAGCAGTGACGGACTAGCGGGAGTGGCAAAACAAGAGACCCAGTACTTC.

The chain employs TRBV21-1 and TRBJ1-2; TRBD1, as called in the table, went unchecked against the DNA. TRBV21-1 is a documented pseudogene. The CDR3 is 12 residues long. This CDR3 reads CASSKTDTGYTF. The CDR3, as DNA: TGTGCCAGCAGCAAAACCGACACTGGCTACACCTTC.

J is TRBJ2-1 and V is TRBV27; D not certain. Trimming took off 0 bases at V and 9 bases at J, with 9 bases between the two ends. The CDR3 spans 13 residues. Germline CDR1 MNHEY, CDR2 SMNVEV (reference sequence). CDR3 coding DNA: TGTGCCAGCAGTTTATCTAGCAGAGGTGAGCAGTTCTTC. It specifies CASSLSSRGEQFF.

This chain links TRBV9 with TRBJ2-7; 11 positions agree with TRBD1. V trimming: 0 bases; J trimming: 4 bases; junction bases outside the gene matches: 3. This CDR3 comprises 15 residues. Germline V gives CDR1 SGDLS, CDR2 YYNGEE. The CDR3 DNA follows: TGTGCCAGCAGCGTAGAATGGGACAGGGGGTACGAGCAGTACTTC. Translated, it gives CASSVEWDRGYEQYF.

The V gene is TRBV4-2, the J gene TRBJ2-4; a possible D gene is TRBD2 (5 bases). Trimming took off 0 bases at V and 5 bases at J, with 17 bases between the two ends. Germline values: CDR1 LGHNA, CDR2 YNFKEQ. There are 17 residues in the CDR3. Here the CDR3 DNA reads TGTGCCAGCAGCCAAGAGCCCGGGGTGGCGGGCCAAAACATTCAGTACTTC. Amino acid sequence: CASSQEPGVAGQNIQYF.

This clone came up a few times. This rearrangement joins TRBV11-2 to TRBJ1-4; possible D gene TRBD1, 5 bases. The CDR3 consists of 14 residues. Per the germline V gene, CDR1 is SGHAT and CDR2 is FQNNGV. The germline V and J ends were trimmed by 5 bases and 11 bases, with 18 bases remaining between them. The CDR3 loop reads CASSDRRGQSKLFF. CDR3 bases: TGTGCCAGCAGCGACCGGCGCGGACAATCGAAACTGTTTTTT.

In its sample, this clone was seen a few times. This chain links TRBV19 with TRBJ1-5; maybe TRBD1 (6 bases). CDR3 length equals 15 residues. Germline V lookup: CDR1 LNHDA, CDR2 SQIVND (reference sequence). The V end was cut by 7 bases, the J end by 7 bases, with 20 bases between. CDR3 sequence reads: CASTEGGGVAQPQHF. The DNA of the CDR3 is TGTGCCAGTACCGAGGGTGGGGGCGTCGCACAGCCCCAGCATTTT.

The J gene is TRBJ2-7, the V gene TRBV7-9; 8 bases fit TRBD2. CDR1 and CDR2 (germline): SEHNR, FQNEAQ (reference sequence). Trimming removed 0 bases from V and 6 bases from J; junction bases left unmatched: 10. The CDR3 is 16 amino acids. The chain's CDR3 is CASSLARRGVVGEQYF. The CDR3 DNA reads TGTGCCAGCAGCTTAGCGCGGCGGGGGGTTGTCGGCGAGCAGTACTTC.

The chain is built from TRBV7-2 and TRBJ2-3; TRBD2 agrees at 10 bases. The CDR3 runs 15 residues. After removal of 4 bases from V and 5 bases from J, the junction contained 6 bases not matched to a gene. Germline V gene lookup returns CDR1 SGHTA and CDR2 FQGNSA. The CDR3 region is CASSYGAGGVDTQYF. DNA of the CDR3: TGTGCCAGCAGCTATGGAGCGGGGGGGGTAGATACGCAGTATTTT.

This clone was seen a single time. V and J are TRBV4-3 and TRBJ2-7, with no clear D. The ends were cut back, 0 bases at V and 2 bases at J, with 11 bases in the middle. The CDR3 covers 15 residues. The germline V gene encodes CDR1 LGHNA and CDR2 YSLEER. CDR3 protein: CASSQDAGAAYEQYF. The CDR3 DNA sequence: TGCGCCAGCAGCCAAGATGCAGGCGCAGCCTACGAGCAGTACTTC.

The chain carries TRBV5-5 and TRBJ2-5; tentatively, D is TRBD2 (5 bases). The CDR3 length is 13 residues. Between the trimmed V and J ends, which lost 4 bases and 2 bases, there was a span of 9 bases. The V gene's germline CDR1 is SGHKS and CDR2 YYEKEE (reference sequence). CDR3 residues: CASSEGGQETQYF. CDR3 bases: TGTGCCAGCAGCGAGGGCGGACAAGAGACCCAGTACTTC.

This sequence joins TRBV2 and TRBJ2-4; D is ambiguous. The V and J ends lost 5 bases and 4 bases respectively, with 12 bases between them. Germline CDR1 and CDR2: SNHLY and FYNNEI. The CDR3 sequence is 14 residues long. In DNA form, the CDR3 reads TGTGCCAGCAGTCCCGACCCCAGGAAAAACATTCAGTACTTC. Its protein product is CASSPDPRKNIQYF.